Given below is one T cell receptor (beta chain) in context. Its matching antigen is unknown. Germline-derived CDR1 and CDR2 are SEHNR and FQNEAQ (reference sequence). The J segment lost 4 bases and the V segment lost 5 bases, leaving 3 bases of the junction unmatched. This CDR3 has 15 amino acids. It was with 60 Vbeta and 13 Jbeta primers that the PCR ran. Using immunoSEQ multiplex PCR, the repertoire was profiled, and TCRdb retains in-frame clones only, with some absent. The sample consists of some 130,000 clones, 77% of them appearing once. The data were taken from a study of cytomegalovirus exposure and HLA in healthy donors. Points from the study as a whole: The study put 150 to 200 TCR beta chains on its list as cytomegalovirus-associated. Available immune exposure information covered CMV serostatus only.

The V gene is TRBV7-9, the J gene TRBJ1-6; 9 bases are shared with TRBD1. This receptor was taken from a male donor in good health and CMV-seronegative. Sequenced material: PBMCs. CDR3 DNA: TGTGCCAGCAGCCCACAGGGGGCTTATAATTCACCCCTCCACTTT. This encodes CASSPQGAYNSPLHF.